This entry lists 21 T cell receptor beta chains sequenced from one sample in a study of brain T cells in children with intractable seizures. This table comes from immunoSEQ multiplex PCR, and its TCRdb copy is limited to in-frame clones, with some not included. This table has 340,000 or so clones, over 90% appearing once. This sample's time point: blood from clinic visit 5 months post-surgery; TSC patient then seizure free. The source material was peripheral blood, sampled about 5 months after surgery. The receptors were gathered from a boy in the first two years of life with tuberous sclerosis and intractable seizures.

J is TRBJ2-2 and V is TRBV9; D not resolved. The germline V gene encodes CDR1 SGDLS and CDR2 YYNGEE. V was pared by 0 bases and J by 1 base, with 13 bases between. The CDR3 contains 17 residues. CDR3 DNA sequence: TGTGCCAGCAGCGTAGCTAGGTCCGGTGGGAACACCGGGGAGCTGTTTTTT. Protein product: CASSVARSGGNTGELFF.

This chain links TRBV27 with TRBJ2-7, with D perhaps matching TRBD2 (5 bases). Trimming took off 3 bases at V and 5 bases at J, with 17 bases between the two ends. The length of the CDR3 is 15 residues. CDR1 MNHEY and CDR2 SMNVEV come from the germline V gene (reference sequence). The chain's CDR3 is CASSLSFGGIHEQYF. In DNA, the CDR3 is TGTGCCAGCAGTTTGTCTTTTGGAGGTATCCACGAGCAGTACTTC.

V and J are TRBV29-1 and TRBJ1-5; no clear D. In germline, CDR1 is SQVTM, CDR2 ANQGSEA. V was trimmed by 7 bases and J by 2 bases, leaving 9 bases between them. CDR3 length equals 12 residues. The CDR3 DNA is TGCAGCGCTAGATCGGGCAATCAGCCCCAGCATTTT. This encodes CSARSGNQPQHF. Together with reference TRBV29-1 and TRBJ1-5, the CDR3 gives the full variable domain: SAVISQKPSRDICQRGTSLTIQCQVDSQVTMMFWYRQQPGQSLTLIATANQGSEATYESGFVIDKFPISRPNLTFSTLTVSNMSPEDSSIYLCSARSGNQPQHFGDGTRLSIL.

The CDR3 here is CATRPASGSSVEQYF. CDR3 in DNA: TGTGCCACCCGCCCCGCTAGCGGGAGCTCGGTTGAGCAGTACTTC. The chain is built from TRBV11-2 and TRBJ2-7; TRBD2 agrees at 10 bases. There are 15 residues in the CDR3. Per the germline V gene, CDR1 is SGHAT and CDR2 is FQNNGV. V lost 10 bases, J lost 7 bases, and 16 bases stayed unmatched.

V is TRBV2 and J is TRBJ1-2, with TRBD1 as a possible D gene (6 bases). V dropped 6 bases and J dropped 4 bases, with 24 bases sitting between them. The V gene's germline CDR1 is SNHLY and CDR2 FYNNEI. The CDR3 has 17 amino acids. CDR3 loop: CASRTPGTFRLPYGYTF. The DNA of the CDR3 is TGTGCCAGCAGAACCCCCGGGACATTCCGCTTACCCTATGGCTACACCTTC.

This chain links TRBV6-5 with TRBJ2-7; no firm D call. The V gene's germline CDR1 is MNHEY and CDR2 SVGAGI. Trimming took 6 bases from V and 4 from J, leaving 19 bases between them. This CDR3 spans 15 amino acids. The CDR3 DNA follows: TGTGCCAGCAGCTCCAGTGGCCTCAATGGGTACGAGCAGTACTTC. Protein sequence: CASSSSGLNGYEQYF.

This chain joins TRBV14 and TRBJ1-5; D is unresolved. The CDR3 contains 13 residues. Trimming left V 4 bases short and J 2 bases short, with 6 bases between. In germline, CDR1 is SGHDN, CDR2 FVKESK. The CDR3 DNA follows: TGTGCCAGCAGCCCAGCCGGCAATCAGCCCCAGCATTTT. This encodes CASSPAGNQPQHF.

The rearrangement joins TRBV25-1 to TRBJ2-1; TRBD1 matches 7 bases. This CDR3 contains 14 residues. The germline CDR1 and CDR2 sequences are MGHDK and SYGVNS. The junction had 3 bases not matched to a gene; V was cut back by 3 bases and J by 4 bases. This CDR3 reads CASSETGIYNEQFF. In nucleotides, the CDR3 is TGTGCCAGCAGTGAGACAGGGATTTACAATGAGCAGTTCTTC. Using reference TRBV25-1 and TRBJ2-1 for the parts outside the CDR3, the full variable domain is EADIYQTPRYLVIGTGKKITLECSQTMGHDKMYWYQQDPGMELHLIHYSYGVNSTEKGDLSSESTVSRIRTEHFPLTLESARPSHTSQYLCASSETGIYNEQFFGPGTRLTVL.

The chain recombines TRBV19 with TRBJ1-2; tentative D call: TRBD1 (6 bases). The CDR3 covers 14 residues. Germline lookup yields CDR1 LNHDA and CDR2 SQIVND (reference sequence). The V and J ends lost 6 bases and 4 bases respectively, with 15 bases between them. The CDR3 nucleotides are TGTGCCAGTAGCGACACGACAGGACTCTATGGCTACACCTTC. Translation gives CASSDTTGLYGYTF.

The CDR3 loop is CATSDPSGSVYNEQFF. The CDR3 DNA reads TGTGCCACCAGTGATCCTAGCGGGAGTGTATACAATGAGCAGTTCTTC. This chain joins TRBV24-1 and TRBJ2-1; 10 nucleotides align to TRBD2. This CDR3 has 16 amino acids. CDR1 is KGHDR, CDR2 SFDVKD, per germline. The V and J ends lost 3 bases and 4 bases, in that order; junction bases with no gene match: 5.

The V gene is TRBV19, the J gene TRBJ1-2; perhaps TRBD1 as D (6 bases). V lost 7 bases, J lost 5 bases, and 17 bases lay in between. The germline gives CDR1 LNHDA, CDR2 SQIVND (reference sequence). The CDR3 runs 14 residues. Here the CDR3 DNA reads TGTGCCAGTACGCAACAGGGATTTGGATATGGCTACACCTTC. It encodes CASTQQGFGYGYTF.

This chain uses TRBV30 with TRBJ1-1; D is uncertain. V lost 2 bases and J 3 bases, leaving 16 bases between the germline ends. CDR1 and CDR2 (germline): GTSNPN, SVGIG (reference sequence). This CDR3 has 15 residues. CDR3 amino acids: CAWSMNPGRDTEAFF. In nucleotides, the CDR3 is TGTGCCTGGAGTATGAACCCCGGTAGGGACACTGAAGCTTTCTTT.

V usage is TRBV27 and J usage is TRBJ2-7; no reliable D call. The CDR3 extends over 13 amino acids. Trimming took 5 bases from V and 4 from J, leaving 12 bases between them. Germline V gene lookup returns CDR1 MNHEY and CDR2 SMNVEV (reference sequence). This chain's CDR3 is CASSTRGLYEQYF. In nucleotides, the CDR3 is TGTGCCAGCAGTACGCGAGGCCTGTACGAGCAGTACTTC.

V gene TRBV5-5 combines with J gene TRBJ1-3; no reliable D call. This CDR3 comprises 17 residues. The ends were cut back, 0 bases at V and 2 bases at J, with 15 bases in the middle. Germline values: CDR1 SGHKS, CDR2 YYEKEE (reference sequence). CDR3 nucleotide sequence: TGTGCCAGCAGCTTGGGTCCCGGGAGATCCGCTGGAAACACCATATATTTT. Amino acid sequence: CASSLGPGRSAGNTIYF.

The rearrangement links TRBV11-3 to TRBJ2-5, with TRBD2 matching 8 bases. J lost 4 bases, V lost 1 base, and 5 bases had no gene match. This CDR3 contains 15 residues. Looked up from germline, CDR1 is SGHNT and CDR2 is YENEEA. CDR3 sequence reads: CASSLAGGLAETQYF. CDR3 nucleotide sequence: TGTGCCAGCAGCTTAGCGGGAGGGCTCGCAGAGACCCAGTACTTC. The full variable domain, completed using reference TRBV11-3 and TRBJ2-5, is EAGVVQSPRYKIIEKKQPVAFWCNPISGHNTLYWYLQNLGQGPELLIRYENEEAVDDSQLPKDRFSAERLKGVDSTLKIQPAELGDSAVYLCASSLAGGLAETQYFGPGTRLLVL.

The V call is TRBV6-5, the J call TRBJ2-1, with a weak D call TRBD2 (6 bases). V lost 6 bases and J lost 9, with 15 bases in between. This CDR3 has 13 residues. Germline-derived CDR1 and CDR2 are MNHEY and SVGAGI. The CDR3 is CASSHPPGSEQFF. In DNA form, the CDR3 reads TGTGCCAGCAGCCATCCCCCCGGGAGTGAGCAGTTCTTC.

This clone has a single count. The J gene is TRBJ2-7, the V gene TRBV6-5; no definite D call. Germline values: CDR1 MNHEY, CDR2 SVGAGI. V was pared by 2 bases and J by 0 bases, with 14 bases between. The CDR3 has 16 residues. CDR3 residues: CASSYELLASSYEQYF. The CDR3 nucleotides are TGTGCCAGCAGTTACGAACTCCTCGCCAGCTCCTACGAGCAGTACTTC.

The chain couples TRBV30 to TRBJ1-5; unclear D gene. V was trimmed by 2 bases and J by 3 bases, leaving 8 bases between them. Germline CDR1 is GTSNPN and CDR2 is SVGIG (reference sequence). The CDR3 extends over 13 amino acids. This CDR3 reads CAWSTGFNQPQHF. The CDR3, as DNA: TGTGCCTGGAGTACGGGGTTCAATCAGCCCCAGCATTTT.

The chain uses TRBV4-1 and TRBJ2-5; the D is unclear. This CDR3 contains 14 residues. The germline V and J ends were trimmed by 2 bases and 3 bases, with 10 bases remaining between them. Germline V gene data show CDR1 as MGHRA and CDR2 as YSYEKL. CDR3 in DNA: TGCGCCAGCAGCCAATCCGGGTCAAAAGAGACCCAGTACTTC. The encoded protein is CASSQSGSKETQYF.

A single count supports this clone. The chain recombines TRBV2 with TRBJ1-5; a possible D gene is TRBD1 (5 bases). This CDR3 is built from 15 residues. CDR1 is SNHLY and CDR2 is FYNNEI in the germline V gene. V lost 4 bases and J 2 bases, leaving 12 bases between the germline ends. This CDR3 is CASSGTRAGNQPQHF. The DNA of the CDR3 is TGTGCCAGCAGTGGGACACGGGCGGGCAATCAGCCCCAGCATTTT.

This sequence joins TRBV28 and TRBJ1-2, with TRBD1 matching 11 bases. The trim removed 6 bases at V and 1 base at J, leaving 10 bases unmatched. Per germline, CDR1 MDHEN and CDR2 SYDVKM. The length of the CDR3 is 17 residues. CDR3 amino acids: CASSISKGQGDNYGYTF. Here the CDR3 DNA reads TGTGCCAGCAGCATCTCAAAGGGACAGGGGGATAACTATGGCTACACCTTC.